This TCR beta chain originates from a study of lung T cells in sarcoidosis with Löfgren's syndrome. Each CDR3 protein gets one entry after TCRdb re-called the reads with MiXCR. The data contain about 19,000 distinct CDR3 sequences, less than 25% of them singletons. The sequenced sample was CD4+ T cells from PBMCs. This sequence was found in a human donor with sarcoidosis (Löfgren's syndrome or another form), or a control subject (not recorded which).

CDR3 bases: TGTGCCACCAGCAATCGCCAGAATCAGCCCCAGCATTTT. Amino acid sequence: CATSNRQNQPQHF. The rearrangement uses TRBV24-1 and TRBJ1-5; D uncertain. Trimming pared 7 bases from V and 4 bases from J, leaving 10 bases between. Germline CDR1 and CDR2: KGHDR and SFDVKD. This CDR3 region has 13 residues.